These T cell receptor beta chains were read from a single sample in a study of shared clonotypes between healthy human individuals. This table comes from immunoSEQ multiplex PCR, and its TCRdb copy is limited to in-frame clones, with some not included. The sample carries a few hundred thousand clones, roughly three quarters recorded once. The sequencing sample was made of PBMCs. These receptors all come from a woman aged 40 to 50 in good health. Some clones in this sample may be carry-over from other donors' samples. CDR3s include the opening cysteine and the closing phenylalanine or tryptophan. A D gene is named only where the DNA matches it firmly. Some rows mark clone size as missing; the rest say once, few, many or name a class of expanded clone.

CDR3 length: 16
V gene: TRBV7-6
J gene: TRBJ1-4
D gene: TRBD1
clone size: .
CDR3 protein: CASSLAISGGWEKLFF
CDR3 DNA: TGTGCCAGCAGCTTAGCGATTTCAGGGGGTTGGGAAAAACTGTTTTTT

CDR3 length: 11
V gene: TRBV18
J gene: TRBJ2-1
D gene: .
clone size: .
CDR3 protein: CASSPENEQFF
CDR3 DNA: TGTGCCAGCTCCCCCGAAAATGAGCAGTTCTTC

CDR3 length: 13
V gene: TRBV18
J gene: TRBJ2-1
D gene: .
clone size: .
CDR3 protein: CASSPPSLNEQFF
CDR3 DNA: TGTGCCAGCTCACCACCTAGCCTCAATGAGCAGTTCTTC

CDR3 length: 12
V gene: TRBV11-2
J gene: TRBJ2-1
D gene: .
clone size: once
CDR3 protein: CASSLWFNEQFF
CDR3 DNA: TGTGCCAGCAGCTTATGGTTCAATGAGCAGTTCTTC

CDR3 length: 13
V gene: TRBV30
J gene: TRBJ1-2
D gene: .
clone size: .
CDR3 protein: CAWSRDFFYGYTF
CDR3 DNA: TGTGCCTGGAGTCGGGACTTTTTTTATGGCTACACCTTC

CDR3 length: 15
V gene: TRBV18
J gene: TRBJ2-7
D gene: .
clone size: .
CDR3 protein: CASSPSGIGLYEQYF
CDR3 DNA: TGTGCCAGCTCACCATCCGGGATCGGGCTGTACGAGCAGTACTTC

CDR3 length: 17
V gene: TRBV28
J gene: TRBJ1-1
D gene: TRBD1
clone size: .
CDR3 protein: CASSLLGTGFENTEAFF
CDR3 DNA: TGTGCCAGCAGTTTATTGGGGACAGGGTTTGAGAACACTGAAGCTTTCTTT

CDR3 length: 9
V gene: TRBV7-7
J gene: TRBJ2-7
D gene: .
clone size: .
CDR3 protein: CARYSEQYF
CDR3 DNA: TGTGCCCGATACAGCGAGCAGTACTTC

CDR3 length: 15
V gene: TRBV5-1
J gene: TRBJ2-7
D gene: TRBD2
clone size: .
CDR3 protein: CASSLGTPGGYEQYF
CDR3 DNA: TGCGCCAGCAGCCTAGGGACGCCGGGGGGCTACGAGCAGTACTTC

CDR3 length: 14
V gene: TRBV28
J gene: TRBJ2-7
D gene: TRBD1
clone size: .
CDR3 protein: CASRGAGTAYEQYF
CDR3 DNA: TGTGCCAGCAGGGGGGCAGGGACAGCCTACGAGCAGTACTTC

CDR3 length: 14
V gene: TRBV30
J gene: TRBJ2-7
D gene: TRBD2
clone size: .
CDR3 protein: CAWSPGGTPYEQYF
CDR3 DNA: TGTGCCTGGAGTCCCGGGGGGACCCCCTACGAGCAGTACTTC

CDR3 length: 12
V gene: TRBV5-8
J gene: TRBJ1-1
D gene: TRBD1
clone size: .
CDR3 protein: CASSSTGGLTFF
CDR3 DNA: TGTGCCAGCAGCTCGACAGGGGGTTTAACTTTCTTT

CDR3 length: 15
V gene: TRBV5-1
J gene: TRBJ1-3
D gene: TRBD1
clone size: .
CDR3 protein: CASSTGTVGGNTIYF
CDR3 DNA: TGCGCCAGCAGCACCGGGACAGTGGGTGGAAACACCATATATTTT

CDR3 length: 14
V gene: TRBV7-2
J gene: TRBJ2-2
D gene: .
clone size: .
CDR3 protein: CASSLGRRDGELFF
CDR3 DNA: TGTGCCAGCAGCTTAGGCCGACGTGACGGGGAGCTGTTTTTT

CDR3 length: 15
V gene: TRBV4-2
J gene: TRBJ2-7
D gene: TRBD1
clone size: .
CDR3 protein: CASSLTGTGDYEQYF
CDR3 DNA: TGTGCCAGCAGCCTGACCGGGACAGGGGACTACGAGCAGTACTTC